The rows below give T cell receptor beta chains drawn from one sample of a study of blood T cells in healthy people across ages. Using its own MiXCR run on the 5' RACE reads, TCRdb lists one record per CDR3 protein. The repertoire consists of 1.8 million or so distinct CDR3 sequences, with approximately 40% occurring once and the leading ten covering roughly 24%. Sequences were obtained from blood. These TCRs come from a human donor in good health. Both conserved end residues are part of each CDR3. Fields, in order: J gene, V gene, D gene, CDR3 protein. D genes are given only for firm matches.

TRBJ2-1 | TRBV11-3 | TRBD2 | CASSPPRERGNYNEQFF
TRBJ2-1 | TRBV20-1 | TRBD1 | CSATGQGDGEQFF
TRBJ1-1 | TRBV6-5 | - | CASSYSIGTESVKAFF
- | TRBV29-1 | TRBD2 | CSVRLAGEETQFF
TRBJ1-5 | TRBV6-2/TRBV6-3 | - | CASSYIGDQPQHF
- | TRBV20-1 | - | CSANRRSETYEQYF
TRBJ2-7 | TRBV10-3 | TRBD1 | CAISGTGSYYEQYF
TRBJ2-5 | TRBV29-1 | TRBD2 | CSAGGAQETQYF
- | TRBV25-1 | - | CASSASAEKNEQYF
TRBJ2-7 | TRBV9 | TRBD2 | CASSAGLAGGSSYEQYF
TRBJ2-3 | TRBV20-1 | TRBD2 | CSVGRGGLTDTQYF
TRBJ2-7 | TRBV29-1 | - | CSVETVPYEQYF
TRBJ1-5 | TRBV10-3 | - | CAISESWQGQNQPQHF
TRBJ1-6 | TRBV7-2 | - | CASSFNPPTADNSPLHF
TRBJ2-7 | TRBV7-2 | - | CASSWKGNYEQYF
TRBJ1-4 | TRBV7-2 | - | CASSRGGDEKLFF
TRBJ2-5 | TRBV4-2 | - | CASSQATQETQYF
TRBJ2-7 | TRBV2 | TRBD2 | CATTMLGLAGDRSYEQYF
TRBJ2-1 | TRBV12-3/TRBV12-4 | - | CASTRLNGRKYNGQFF
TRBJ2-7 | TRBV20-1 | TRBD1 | CSAYDRGNYEQYF
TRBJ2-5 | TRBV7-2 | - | CASSEPPDQETQYF
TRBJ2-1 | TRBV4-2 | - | CASSQERRPQFF
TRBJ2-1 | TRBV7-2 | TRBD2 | CASSLTTGGRIEQFF
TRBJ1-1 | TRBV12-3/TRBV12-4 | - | CASSARTGENTEAFF
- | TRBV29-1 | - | CSVVDSLSYEQYF
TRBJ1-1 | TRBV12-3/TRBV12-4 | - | CASSPTPGTLTEAFF
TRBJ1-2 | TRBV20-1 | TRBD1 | CSARGSGQGFYGYTF
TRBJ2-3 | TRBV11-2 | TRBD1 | CASSFGTGTTDTQYF
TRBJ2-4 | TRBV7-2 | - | CASSLAMWPDYNIQYF
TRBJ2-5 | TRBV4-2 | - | CASSQDQGTPWTQYF
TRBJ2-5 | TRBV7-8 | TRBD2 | CASTNLAVLETQYF
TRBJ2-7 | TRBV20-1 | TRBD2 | CSARLAGVPYEQYF
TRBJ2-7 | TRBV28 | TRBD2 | CATGNGGESYEQYF
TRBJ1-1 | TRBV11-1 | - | CAIRRAGGNTEAFF
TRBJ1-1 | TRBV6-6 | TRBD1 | CASSSQGTANTEAFF
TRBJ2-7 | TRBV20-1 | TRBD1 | CSATSGTGGSYEQYF